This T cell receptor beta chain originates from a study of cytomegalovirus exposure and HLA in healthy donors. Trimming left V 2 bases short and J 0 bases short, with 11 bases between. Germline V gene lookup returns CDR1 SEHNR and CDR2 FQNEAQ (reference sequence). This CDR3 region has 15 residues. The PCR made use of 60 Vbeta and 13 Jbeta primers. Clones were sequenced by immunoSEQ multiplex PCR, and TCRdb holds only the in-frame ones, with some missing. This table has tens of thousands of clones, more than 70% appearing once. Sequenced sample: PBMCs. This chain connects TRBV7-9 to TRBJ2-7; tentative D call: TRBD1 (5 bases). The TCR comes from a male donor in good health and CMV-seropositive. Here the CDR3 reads CASSLIGANSYEQYF. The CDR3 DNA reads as TGTGCCAGCAGCTTAATAGGGGCCAACTCCTACGAGCAGTACTTC.